The sequence of this T cell receptor (beta chain) was determined in a study of blood T cell repertoires in COVID-19. The wider study: COVID-19 samples from acute and convalescent phases originated in the United States, Italy and Spain. PBMCs, B-cell-depleted T cells, or T cells provided the cDNA or gDNA that made up the material.

In the original analysis: Quantification of nucleated cells was approximated via reference gene primer amplification. Profiling relied on immunoSEQ multiplex PCR, and the TCRdb table lists in-frame clones only, not all of them. V and J calls and clone size come straight from that table; D and trimming were deduced from the DNA. The table includes roughly 100,000 clones, nearly 90% detected once. Germline V lookup: CDR1 SGHRS, CDR2 YFSETQ. Trimming left V 3 bases short and J 5 bases short, with 13 bases between. This CDR3 is built from 14 residues. The chain couples TRBV5-1 to TRBJ2-3; D not resolved. The specimen sequenced was peripheral blood. This sequence originates from a man aged 50 or older in a cohort sampled during active COVID-19. The CDR3 reads CASSSTGSRDTQYF. The CDR3 nucleotides read TGCGCCAGCAGCTCGACTGGGTCCCGAGATACGCAGTATTTT.